This T cell receptor (beta chain) was sequenced in a study of blood T cells in healthy people across ages. Study results and limitations: Long-lived donors had more naive CD4+ cells and higher diversity than aged donors. Among T cells, TCR beta diversity per million cells dropped roughly linearly as age rose.

A minimum of 7 million PBMCs was isolated per sample. The trim removed 6 bases at V and 2 bases at J, leaving 4 bases unmatched. Germline values: CDR1 SQVTM, CDR2 ANQGSEA. The CDR3 extends over 13 amino acids. This clonotype was picked up many times. Its cognate antigen is unknown. Primed by a sample-barcoded 5' primer and a J-beta primer mix, a second PCR proceeded for about 7 to 12 cycles. MiXCR, applied by TCRdb to the 5' RACE reads, yields one record per CDR3 protein. The sample carries more than 600,000 distinct CDR3 sequences, roughly 25% recorded once. The same sample was also used in a study of T cells of mothers and their children. As reported in that work: The people who donated were a few healthy Caucasian mothers and their six children.

This clonotype originated in a boy younger than 18 in good health. The chain carries TRBV29-1 and TRBJ2-3, with 8 positions matching TRBD2. Sequences were obtained from blood. DNA for the CDR3: TGCAGCGTCGGGGGGGACTCCACAGATACGCAGTATTTT. This sequence encodes CSVGGDSTDTQYF.